Below, 30 T cell receptor beta chains from the same sample are listed, as sequenced in a study of cytomegalovirus exposure and HLA in healthy donors. The PCR employed 60 Vbeta primers together with 13 Jbeta primers. TCRdb keeps only in-frame clones here, not all; method: immunoSEQ multiplex PCR. The table has 150,000 to 200,000 clones, 76% seen once; the top ten hold around 1.6%. The sample was PBMCs. The source of these receptors is a man aged 18 to 29 in good health and CMV-seronegative.

The rearrangement links TRBV15 to TRBJ1-1; a possible D gene is TRBD1 (6 bases). Germline values: CDR1 LNHNV, CDR2 YYDKDF (reference sequence). The CDR3 extends over 15 amino acids. The V end lost 1 base, the J end lost 3 bases, and 12 bases lay between the germline ends. The CDR3 spells CATSRVGGRDTEAFF. The CDR3 DNA reads TGTGCCACCAGCAGAGTAGGGGGGAGGGACACTGAAGCTTTCTTT.

V is TRBV9 and J is TRBJ1-4; no clear D. With 2 bases removed from V and 8 bases from J, the gap between germline ends came to 25 bases. Germline V gene sequence: CDR1 SGDLS, CDR2 YYNGEE. The CDR3 runs 18 residues. CDR3 region: CASSVSALVPGLEEKLFF. In DNA, the CDR3 is TGTGCCAGCAGCGTTTCAGCTCTAGTTCCGGGTTTGGAGGAAAAACTGTTTTTT.

The CDR3 sequence: CALDREGVQSGYTF. In DNA, the CDR3 is TGTGCCTTGGACAGGGAAGGAGTTCAGTCGGGCTACACCTTC. The V gene is TRBV30, the J gene TRBJ1-2; 8 bases map to TRBD1. CDR3 length: 14 amino acids. Per the germline V gene, CDR1 is GTSNPN and CDR2 is SVGIG (reference sequence). Losses at the gene ends were 7 bases for V and 8 bases for J; bases not matched to a gene: 15. The whole variable domain, remainder taken from reference TRBV30 and TRBJ1-2, is SQTIHQWPATLVQPVGSPLSLECTVEGTSNPNLYWYRQAAGRGLQLLFYSVGIGQISSEVPQNLSASRPQDRQFILSSKKLLLSDSGFYLCALDREGVQSGYTFGSGTRLTVV.

The rearrangement links TRBV6-1 to TRBJ1-5; D is possibly TRBD1 (6 bases). With 6 bases removed from V and 4 bases from J, the gap between germline ends came to 10 bases. In germline, CDR1 is MNHNS, CDR2 SASEGT. The CDR3 covers 13 residues. CDR3 protein: CASSRQENQPQHF. Here the CDR3 DNA reads TGTGCCAGCAGCCGACAGGAGAATCAGCCCCAGCATTTT.

This clone was found a few times. The CDR3, as DNA: TGTGCCACCTCAGGCGGGAGGGCCACAGGGGCCAACGTCCTGACTTTC. As protein: CATSGGRATGANVLTF. The rearrangement links TRBV4-2 to TRBJ2-6; 9 bases line up with TRBD2. Germline trimming cut 10 bases from V and 4 bases from J; bases unmatched to any gene: 11. Germline-derived CDR1 and CDR2 are LGHNA and YNFKEQ. This CDR3 is built from 16 residues.

Note on this clone: Relative to the germline gene, one junction end is altered; a read error may explain this. The V call is TRBV4-1, the J call TRBJ2-7, with D possibly matching TRBD1 (6 bases). CDR1 and CDR2 (germline): MGHRA, YSYEKL. The CDR3 loop spans 13 amino acids. The CDR3, as DNA: TGCGCCAGCAGCCAAGATCCCGGACAGTCCTCCTTCTTC. This encodes CASSQDPGQSSFF.

In this sample, this clone turned up a few times. J is TRBJ1-1 and V is TRBV6-5; a possible D gene is TRBD1 (6 bases). The CDR3 is 14 residues long. Trimming cost V 7 bases and J 4 bases, with 16 bases left between them. Germline CDR1 MNHEY, CDR2 SVGAGI. The CDR3 spells CASTKGGAGTEAFF. The CDR3 DNA reads TGTGCCAGCACCAAGGGGGGGGCAGGCACTGAAGCTTTCTTT.

This sequence joins TRBV7-2 and TRBJ2-3; weak D call: TRBD1 (6 bases). V was trimmed by 5 bases and J by 3 bases, leaving 9 bases between them. The germline V gene has CDR1 SGHTA and CDR2 FQGNSA. The CDR3 runs 13 residues. In DNA, the CDR3 is TGTGCCAGCAGCAGACAGGTAACAGATACGCAGTATTTT. Its protein is CASSRQVTDTQYF.

The rearrangement joins TRBV15 to TRBJ1-5; D is uncertain. Germline CDR1 reads LNHNV; CDR2 reads YYDKDF (reference sequence). V lost 3 bases, J lost 2 bases, and 14 bases lay in between. CDR3 size: 16 residues. CDR3 nucleotide sequence: TGTGCCACCAGCAGGTTTGTTATGAGGGGCAATCAGCCCCAGCATTTT. Amino acid sequence: CATSRFVMRGNQPQHF.

Only one count was recorded for this clone. The chain carries TRBV19 and TRBJ2-1; 8 positions match TRBD2. The J segment lost 8 bases and the V segment lost 5 bases, leaving 20 bases of the junction unmatched. Per the germline V gene, CDR1 is LNHDA and CDR2 is SQIVND (reference sequence). The length of the CDR3 is 18 residues. CDR3 sequence: CASSLGPLRRGGRDEQFF. CDR3 bases: TGTGCCAGTAGTTTGGGGCCTCTGAGACGGGGGGGCCGGGATGAGCAGTTCTTC.

The genes are TRBV28 and TRBJ1-1; D unclear. Germline values: CDR1 MDHEN, CDR2 SYDVKM. CDR3 length equals 14 residues. Trimming stripped 2 bases from V and 6 bases from J, with 13 bases between. CDR3 bases: TGTGCCAGCAGTTTAAGGAGGGAGTCTGCTGAAGCTTTCTTT. Protein sequence: CASSLRRESAEAFF.

This clone was seen more than once but under ten times. J is TRBJ2-7 and V is TRBV10-1, with D perhaps matching TRBD2 (6 bases). Trimming took off 0 bases at V and 7 bases at J, with 10 bases between the two ends. This CDR3 is built from 13 residues. Germline V CDR1 and CDR2: WNHNN, SYGVQD (reference sequence). Here the CDR3 DNA reads TGCGCCAGCAGTGAGTCAATTCGGGAGGAGCAGTACTTC. Residues: CASSESIREEQYF.

The CDR3 region is CASSYSSTTSYEQYF. DNA of the CDR3: TGTGCCAGCAGTTACTCATCGACCACTAGCTACGAGCAGTACTTC. The V gene is TRBV6-5, the J gene TRBJ2-7, with D perhaps matching TRBD2 (5 bases). Germline-derived CDR1 and CDR2 are MNHEY and SVGAGI. This CDR3 has 15 residues. Trimming removed 0 bases from V and 3 bases from J, with 12 bases in between.

The J gene is TRBJ2-1, the V gene TRBV14; TRBD2 aligns across 13 bases. With V trimmed by 5 bases and J by 7 bases, 8 bases remained unmatched. This CDR3 has 16 residues. CDR1 is SGHDN, CDR2 FVKESK, per germline. The CDR3 DNA reads TGTGCCAGCAGCAGGACTAGCGGGAGTCGGGCAAATGAGCAGTTCTTC. Protein sequence: CASSRTSGSRANEQFF.

The CDR3 spells CASSSEVGSQYF. The CDR3 DNA sequence: TGTGCCAGCAGCTCCGAGGTCGGATCGCAGTATTTT. The V gene is TRBV7-3, the J gene TRBJ2-3; no definite D call. The CDR3 sequence is 12 residues long. Trimming cost V 4 bases and J 10 bases, with 12 bases left between them. Germline-derived CDR1 and CDR2 are SGHTA and FQGTGA.

The chain recombines TRBV7-9 with TRBJ1-4, with D uncertain. V lost 5 bases and J lost 2, with 12 bases in between. The CDR3 totals 15 residues. Germline assignment: CDR1 SEHNR and CDR2 FQNEAQ (reference sequence). The CDR3 here is CASSRGPQTNEKLFF. Here the CDR3 DNA reads TGTGCCAGCAGCCGAGGGCCACAGACTAATGAAAAACTGTTTTTT.

The genes are TRBV28 and TRBJ2-5; no clear D. The CDR3 totals 12 residues. Germline V CDR1 and CDR2: MDHEN, SYDVKM. V gave up 7 bases and J gave up 5 bases, with 11 bases separating them. CDR3 sequence: CASNAIRETQYF. DNA of the CDR3: TGTGCCAGCAACGCAATCCGGGAGACCCAGTACTTC. The full variable domain, rest sourced from reference TRBV28 and TRBJ2-5, is DVKVTQSSRYLVKRTGEKVFLECVQDMDHENMFWYRQDPGLGLRLIYFSYDVKMKEKGDIPEGYSVSREKKERFSLILESASTNQTSMYLCASNAIRETQYFGPGTRLLVL.

Of note for this clone: In the same sample, other DNA sequences code for this CDR3. CDR3 amino acids: CATSREGGTDTQYF. The CDR3, as DNA: TGTGCCACCAGCAGAGAAGGGGGCACAGATACGCAGTATTTT. The chain links TRBV15 to TRBJ2-3; D might be TRBD1 (5 bases). Germline V gene lookup returns CDR1 LNHNV and CDR2 YYDKDF (reference sequence). The CDR3 consists of 14 residues. Trimming shortened V by 0 bases and J by 1 base, and 5 bases separated the two germline ends.

The CDR3 protein is CASSLRESTDTQYF. As DNA, the CDR3 is TGTGCCAGCAGTCTTCGGGAGTCCACAGATACGCAGTATTTT. This chain uses TRBV6-1 with TRBJ2-3; maybe TRBD2 (6 bases). V gave up 5 bases and J gave up 2 bases, with 11 bases separating them. The CDR3 length is 14 residues. Germline V gives CDR1 MNHNS, CDR2 SASEGT.

The CDR3 DNA is TGTGCCAGCAGCTTAGGTATTATTCAGCCCCAGCATTTT. Translated: CASSLGIIQPQHF. The genes are TRBV7-9 and TRBJ1-5; unclear D gene. The CDR3 is 13 residues long. Germline V lookup: CDR1 SEHNR, CDR2 FQNEAQ (reference sequence). V was shortened by 1 base and J by 6 bases, with 7 bases between the two germline ends. Using reference TRBV7-9 and TRBJ1-5 for the parts outside the CDR3, the full variable domain is DTGVSQNPRHKITKRGQNVTFRCDPISEHNRLYWYRQTLGQGPEFLTYFQNEAQLEKSRLLSDRFSAERPKGSFSTLEIQRTEQGDSAMYLCASSLGIIQPQHFGDGTRLSIL.

In this sample, this clone turned up a few times. The V call is TRBV6-5, the J call TRBJ2-1, with 7 nucleotides matching TRBD2. This CDR3 is 15 amino acids long. Trimming cost V 6 bases and J 7 bases; bases outside gene matches: 12. The germline V gene has CDR1 MNHEY and CDR2 SVGAGI. The CDR3 DNA reads TGTGCCAGCAGCCTACCAAGCGGGGCTGAGAATGAGCAGTTCTTC. Protein sequence: CASSLPSGAENEQFF.

The chain joins TRBV28 to TRBJ2-2; the match to TRBD1 covers 11 bases. V shed 3 bases, J shed 2 bases, and the junction held 5 bases outside the gene matches. The CDR3 loop spans 17 amino acids. Germline assignment: CDR1 MDHEN and CDR2 SYDVKM. CDR3 protein: CASSLFGQGANTGELFF. In DNA form, the CDR3 reads TGTGCCAGCAGTTTGTTTGGACAGGGGGCAAACACCGGGGAGCTGTTTTTT. The whole variable domain, remainder taken from reference TRBV28 and TRBJ2-2, is DVKVTQSSRYLVKRTGEKVFLECVQDMDHENMFWYRQDPGLGLRLIYFSYDVKMKEKGDIPEGYSVSREKKERFSLILESASTNQTSMYLCASSLFGQGANTGELFFGEGSRLTVL.

This clone was found a few times. The junction does not match germline at one end; this may be a read error. The chain joins TRBV30 to TRBJ2-5, with 7 nucleotides matching TRBD2. CDR1 is GTSNPN, CDR2 SVGIG, per germline (reference sequence). The CDR3 extends over 10 amino acids. CDR3 nucleotide sequence: TGCGTGGGAGGGGAAGAGACCCAGTACTTC. The encoded protein is CVGGEETQYF.

The chain joins TRBV4-1 to TRBJ1-1, with D perhaps TRBD1 (5 bases). V lost 0 bases and J 6 bases, leaving 14 bases between the germline ends. CDR1 and CDR2 from the germline V gene are MGHRA and YSYEKL. There are 15 residues in the CDR3. For the CDR3, the DNA is TGCGCCAGCAGCCAAGAAACGGGGGGGTCCGCTGAAGCTTTCTTT. Translated, it gives CASSQETGGSAEAFF.

The V and J genes are TRBV5-1 and TRBJ2-3, with 7 nucleotides matching TRBD2. CDR1 SGHRS and CDR2 YFSETQ come from the germline V gene. V was clipped by 0 bases and J by 8 bases; unmatched bases: 6. CDR3 length: 14 residues. As DNA, the CDR3 is TGCGCCAGCAGCTTGGTTGCGGGAGAGGTTACGCAGTATTTT. Translation gives CASSLVAGEVTQYF.

The chain combines TRBV9 with TRBJ2-3, with TRBD2 as a possible D gene (5 bases). Trimming left V 0 bases short and J 6 bases short, with 14 bases between. The CDR3 has 15 amino acids. The V gene's germline CDR1 is SGDLS and CDR2 YYNGEE. CDR3 nucleotides: TGTGCCAGCAGCGTAGTGGGGAGCGGACGGGATACGCAGTATTTT. This encodes CASSVVGSGRDTQYF.

The chain is built from TRBV5-5 and TRBJ2-1, with 13 bases identical to TRBD2. The J segment lost 7 bases and the V segment lost 1 base, leaving 5 bases of the junction unmatched. Looked up from germline, CDR1 is SGHKS and CDR2 is YYEKEE (reference sequence). CDR3 length equals 16 residues. CDR3 sequence: CASSLQWTSGGNEQFF. DNA of the CDR3: TGTGCCAGCAGCTTGCAGTGGACTAGCGGGGGAAATGAGCAGTTCTTC.

The chain carries TRBV19 and TRBJ1-1; tentatively, D is TRBD1 (6 bases). Germline V lookup: CDR1 LNHDA, CDR2 SQIVND (reference sequence). CDR3 length: 13 amino acids. V lost 1 base and J 6 bases, leaving 9 bases between the germline ends. The CDR3 DNA sequence: TGTGCCAGTAGTATAGCCAGGGGATCTGAAGCTTTCTTT. Encoded protein: CASSIARGSEAFF.

The CDR3 sequence: CASSRDRVHNEQFF. CDR3 bases: TGTGCCAGCAGCCGGGACAGGGTCCACAATGAGCAGTTCTTC. The gene calls are TRBV6-5 and TRBJ2-1, with 9 bases that match TRBD1. The CDR3 runs 14 residues. CDR1 is MNHEY, CDR2 SVGAGI, per germline. V lost 6 bases and J lost 5; bases outside the gene matches: 5.

V and J are TRBV28 and TRBJ1-2, with D perhaps matching TRBD1 (6 bases). The CDR3 extends over 13 amino acids. Germline values: CDR1 MDHEN, CDR2 SYDVKM. V gave up 2 bases and J gave up 5 bases, with 9 bases separating them. CDR3 region: CASSLRGSYGYTF. The CDR3 region has the DNA TGTGCCAGCAGTTTAAGGGGGTCTTATGGCTACACCTTC.